Reported below is one T cell receptor (beta chain). The antigen remains unidentified. The ends were cut back, 1 base at V and 1 base at J, with 5 bases in the middle. The CDR3 is 14 amino acids. CDR1 is MDHEN and CDR2 is SYDVKM in the germline V gene. This entry comes from a study of cytomegalovirus exposure and HLA in healthy donors. The PCR made use of 60 Vbeta and 13 Jbeta primers. Sequenced by immunoSEQ multiplex PCR; TCRdb stores in-frame clones only, minus some. The sample holds approximately 95,000 clones, nearly 80% seen once. The study, taken as a whole, reports: TCR beta chain V- and J-gene trimming was linked, in a later analysis, to a missense variant in DCLRE1C.

The sequencing input was PBMCs. This sequence joins TRBV28 and TRBJ2-1; no reliable D call. The TCR originated in a woman in her forties in good health and CMV-seropositive. Here the CDR3 reads CASSLLSSYNEQFF. Written as DNA, the CDR3 is TGTGCCAGCAGTTTATTATCGTCCTACAATGAGCAGTTCTTC.